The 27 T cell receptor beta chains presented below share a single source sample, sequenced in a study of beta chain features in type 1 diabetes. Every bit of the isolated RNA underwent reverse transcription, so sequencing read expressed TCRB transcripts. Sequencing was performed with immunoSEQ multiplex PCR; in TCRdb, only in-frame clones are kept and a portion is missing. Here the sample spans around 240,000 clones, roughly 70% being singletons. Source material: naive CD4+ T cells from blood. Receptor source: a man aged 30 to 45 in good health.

The DNA of the CDR3 is TGTGCCATCGGGGACCTCACAGATACGCAGTATTTT. Protein: CAIGDLTDTQYF. This chain links TRBV10-3 with TRBJ2-3; D may be TRBD1 or TRBD2 (5 bases each). Germline V gene sequence: CDR1 ENHRY, CDR2 SYGVKD. V was clipped by 8 bases and J by 2 bases, with 8 bases between them. CDR3 length: 12 residues.

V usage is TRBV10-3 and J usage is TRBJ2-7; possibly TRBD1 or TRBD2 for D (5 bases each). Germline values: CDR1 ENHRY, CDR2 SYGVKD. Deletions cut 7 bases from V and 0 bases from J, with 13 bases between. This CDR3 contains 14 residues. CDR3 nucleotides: TGTGCCATCAATAGGGACCGGAGCTCCTACGAGCAGTACTTC. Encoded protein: CAINRDRSSYEQYF.

This CDR3 is CASTRGLPGELFF. The CDR3 DNA follows: TGTGCCAGCACCCGGGGCCTCCCCGGGGAGCTGTTTTTT. This chain connects TRBV7-8 to TRBJ2-2; D assignment may be TRBD1 or TRBD2 (5 bases each). Germline V gives CDR1 SGHVS, CDR2 FQNEAQ. The CDR3 runs to 13 residues. Deletions cut 7 bases from V and 6 bases from J, with 12 bases between.

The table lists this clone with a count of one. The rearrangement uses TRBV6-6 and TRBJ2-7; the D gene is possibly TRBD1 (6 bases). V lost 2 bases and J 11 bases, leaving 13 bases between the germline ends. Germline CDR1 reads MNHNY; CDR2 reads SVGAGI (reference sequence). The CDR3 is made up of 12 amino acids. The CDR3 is CASSYEDSAEYF. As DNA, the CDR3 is TGTGCCAGCAGTTACGAGGACAGCGCAGAGTACTTC.

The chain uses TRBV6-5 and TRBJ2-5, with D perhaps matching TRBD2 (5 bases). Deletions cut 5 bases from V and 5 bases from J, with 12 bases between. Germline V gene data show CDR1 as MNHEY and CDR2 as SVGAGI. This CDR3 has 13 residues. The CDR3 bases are TGTGCCAGCAGTGTTCCTAGCAGCGAGACCCAGTACTTC. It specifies CASSVPSSETQYF.

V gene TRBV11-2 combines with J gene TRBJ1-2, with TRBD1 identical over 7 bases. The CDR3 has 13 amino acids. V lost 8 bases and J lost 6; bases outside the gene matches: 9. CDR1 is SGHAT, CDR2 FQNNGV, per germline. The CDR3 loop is CASAPRQGDGYTF. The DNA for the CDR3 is TGTGCCAGCGCCCCCAGACAGGGAGATGGCTACACCTTC.

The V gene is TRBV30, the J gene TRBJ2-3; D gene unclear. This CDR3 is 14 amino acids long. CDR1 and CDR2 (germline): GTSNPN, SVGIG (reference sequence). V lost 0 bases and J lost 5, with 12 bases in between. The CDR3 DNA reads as TGTGCCTGGAGTGTCGCGCTCCTCAAAGATACGCAGTATTTT. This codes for CAWSVALLKDTQYF.

The CDR3 DNA follows: TGTGCCAGCAGCCCCAGGGGGGGCCGGGGAAACATTCAGTACTTC. Translated, it gives CASSPRGGRGNIQYF. The chain links TRBV7-8 to TRBJ2-4; TRBD1 or TRBD2 may be the D gene (7 bases each). The V and J ends lost 5 bases and 6 bases respectively, with 17 bases between them. Per the germline V gene, CDR1 is SGHVS and CDR2 is FQNEAQ. The CDR3 length is 15 residues.

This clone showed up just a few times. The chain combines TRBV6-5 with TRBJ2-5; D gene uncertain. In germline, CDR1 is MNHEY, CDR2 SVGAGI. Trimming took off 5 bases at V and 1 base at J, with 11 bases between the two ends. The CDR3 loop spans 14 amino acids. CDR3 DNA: TGTGCCAGCAGTCCTCCCAAGCCCCAAGAGACCCAGTACTTC. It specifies CASSPPKPQETQYF.

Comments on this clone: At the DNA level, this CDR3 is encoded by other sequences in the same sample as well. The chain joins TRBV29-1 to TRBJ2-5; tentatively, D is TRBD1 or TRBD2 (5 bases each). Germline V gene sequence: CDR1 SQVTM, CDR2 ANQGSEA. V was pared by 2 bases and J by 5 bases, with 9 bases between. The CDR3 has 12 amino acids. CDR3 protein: CSVELAGETQYF. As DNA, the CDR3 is TGCAGCGTTGAACTAGCAGGGGAGACCCAGTACTTC.

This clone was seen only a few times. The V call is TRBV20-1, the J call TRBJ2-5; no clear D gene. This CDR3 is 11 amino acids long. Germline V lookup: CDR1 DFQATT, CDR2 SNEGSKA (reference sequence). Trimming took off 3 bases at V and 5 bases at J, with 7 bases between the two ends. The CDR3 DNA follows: TGCAGTGCTAGCCAGCCGGAGACCCAGTACTTC. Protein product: CSASQPETQYF.

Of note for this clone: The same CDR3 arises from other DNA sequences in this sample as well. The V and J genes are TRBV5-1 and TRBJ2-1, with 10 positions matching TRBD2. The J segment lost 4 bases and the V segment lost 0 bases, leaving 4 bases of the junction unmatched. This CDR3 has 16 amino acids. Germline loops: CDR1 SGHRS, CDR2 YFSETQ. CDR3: CASSLAPSGGYNEQFF. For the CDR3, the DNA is TGCGCCAGCAGCTTGGCCCCTAGCGGGGGTTACAATGAGCAGTTCTTC.

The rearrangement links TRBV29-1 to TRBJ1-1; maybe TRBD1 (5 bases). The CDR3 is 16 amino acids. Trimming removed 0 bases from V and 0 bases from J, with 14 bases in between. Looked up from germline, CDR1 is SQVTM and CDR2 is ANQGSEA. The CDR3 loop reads CSVEDKGRALNTEAFF. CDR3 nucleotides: TGCAGCGTTGAAGATAAGGGCAGGGCTTTGAACACTGAAGCTTTCTTT. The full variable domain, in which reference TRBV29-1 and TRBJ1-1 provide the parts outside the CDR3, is SAVISQKPSRDICQRGTSLTIQCQVDSQVTMMFWYRQQPGQSLTLIATANQGSEATYESGFVIDKFPISRPNLTFSTLTVSNMSPEDSSIYLCSVEDKGRALNTEAFFGQGTRLTVV.

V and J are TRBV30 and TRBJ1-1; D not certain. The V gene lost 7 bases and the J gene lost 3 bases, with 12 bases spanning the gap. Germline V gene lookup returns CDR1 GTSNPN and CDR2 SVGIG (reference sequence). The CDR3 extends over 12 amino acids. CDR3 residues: CASRTDYTEAFF. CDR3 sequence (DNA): TGTGCCTCCCGGACGGATTACACTGAAGCTTTCTTT. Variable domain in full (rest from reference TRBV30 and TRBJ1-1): SQTIHQWPATLVQPVGSPLSLECTVEGTSNPNLYWYRQAAGRGLQLLFYSVGIGQISSEVPQNLSASRPQDRQFILSSKKLLLSDSGFYLCASRTDYTEAFFGQGTRLTVV.

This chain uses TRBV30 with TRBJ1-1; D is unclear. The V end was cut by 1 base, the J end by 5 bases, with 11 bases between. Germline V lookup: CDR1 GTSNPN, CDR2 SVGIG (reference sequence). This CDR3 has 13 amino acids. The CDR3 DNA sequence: TGTGCCTGGAGTGAACGGATGGGAACTGAAGCTTTCTTT. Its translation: CAWSERMGTEAFF.

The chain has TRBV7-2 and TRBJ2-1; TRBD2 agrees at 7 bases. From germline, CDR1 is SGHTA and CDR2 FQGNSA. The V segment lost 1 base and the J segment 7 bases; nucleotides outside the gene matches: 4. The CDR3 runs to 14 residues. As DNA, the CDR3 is TGTGCCAGCAGCTTAGTGACAGCGGGGAATGAGCAGTTCTTC. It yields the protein CASSLVTAGNEQFF.

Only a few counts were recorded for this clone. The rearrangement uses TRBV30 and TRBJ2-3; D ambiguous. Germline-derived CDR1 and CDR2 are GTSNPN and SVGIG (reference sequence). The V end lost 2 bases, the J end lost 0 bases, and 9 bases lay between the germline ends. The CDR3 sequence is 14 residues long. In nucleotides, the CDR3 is TGTGCCTGGAGTAAGACAACCAGCACAGATACGCAGTATTTT. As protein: CAWSKTTSTDTQYF.

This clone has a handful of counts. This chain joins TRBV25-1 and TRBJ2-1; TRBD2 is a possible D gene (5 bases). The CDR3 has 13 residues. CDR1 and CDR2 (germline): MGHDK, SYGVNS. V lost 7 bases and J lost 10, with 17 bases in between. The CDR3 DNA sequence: TGTGCCAGCACATTGACGGGTGCTAGCGAGCAGTTCTTC. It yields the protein CASTLTGASEQFF.

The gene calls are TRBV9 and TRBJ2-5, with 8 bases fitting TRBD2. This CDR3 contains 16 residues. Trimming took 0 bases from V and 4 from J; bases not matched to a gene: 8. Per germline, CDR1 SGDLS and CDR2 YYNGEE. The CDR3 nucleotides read TGTGCCAGCAGCGTAGATCCAGCGGGAGAAGTAGAGACCCAGTACTTC. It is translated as CASSVDPAGEVETQYF.

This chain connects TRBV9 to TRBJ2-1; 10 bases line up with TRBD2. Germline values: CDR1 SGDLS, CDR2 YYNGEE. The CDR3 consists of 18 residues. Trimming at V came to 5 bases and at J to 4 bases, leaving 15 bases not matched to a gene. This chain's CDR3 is CASRRGPQLAGNYNEQFF. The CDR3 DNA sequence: TGTGCCAGCAGGAGGGGACCGCAACTAGCGGGGAATTACAATGAGCAGTTCTTC.

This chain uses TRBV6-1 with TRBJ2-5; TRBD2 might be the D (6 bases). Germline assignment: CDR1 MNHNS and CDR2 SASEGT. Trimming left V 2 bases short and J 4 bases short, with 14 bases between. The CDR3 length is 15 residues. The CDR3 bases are TGTGCCAGCAGTGAAAGTGGGCTAGCGCTAGAGACCCAGTACTTC. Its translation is CASSESGLALETQYF.

CDR3: CAWRTGGVGEAFF. The CDR3 DNA follows: TGTGCCTGGAGGACAGGGGGCGTCGGTGAAGCTTTCTTT. This chain joins TRBV30 and TRBJ1-1; 10 positions agree with TRBD1. The V and J ends lost 3 bases and 7 bases, in that order; junction bases with no gene match: 5. Germline loops: CDR1 GTSNPN, CDR2 SVGIG (reference sequence). This CDR3 region has 13 residues.

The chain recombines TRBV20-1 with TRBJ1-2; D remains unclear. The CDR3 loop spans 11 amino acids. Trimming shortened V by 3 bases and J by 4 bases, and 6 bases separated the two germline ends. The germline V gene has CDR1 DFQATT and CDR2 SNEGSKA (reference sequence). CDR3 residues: CSARIPYGYTF. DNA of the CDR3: TGCAGTGCTAGGATCCCCTATGGCTACACCTTC.

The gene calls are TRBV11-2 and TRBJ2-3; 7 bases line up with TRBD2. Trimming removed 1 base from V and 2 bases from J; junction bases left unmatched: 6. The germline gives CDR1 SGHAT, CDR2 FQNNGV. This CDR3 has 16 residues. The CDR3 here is CASSLGGGPITDTQYF. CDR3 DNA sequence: TGTGCCAGCAGCTTAGGCGGGGGTCCCATCACAGATACGCAGTATTTT.

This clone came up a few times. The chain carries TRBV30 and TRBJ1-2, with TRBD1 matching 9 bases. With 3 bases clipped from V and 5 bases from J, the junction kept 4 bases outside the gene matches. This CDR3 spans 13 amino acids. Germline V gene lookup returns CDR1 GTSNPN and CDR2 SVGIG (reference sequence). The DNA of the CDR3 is TGTGCCTGGAGGACGACAGGGGGATATGGCTACACCTTC. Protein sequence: CAWRTTGGYGYTF.

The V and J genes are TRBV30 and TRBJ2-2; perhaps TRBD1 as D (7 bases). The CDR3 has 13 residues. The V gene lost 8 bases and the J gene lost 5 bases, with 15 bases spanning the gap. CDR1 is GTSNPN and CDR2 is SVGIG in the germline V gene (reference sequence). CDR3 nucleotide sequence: TGTGCCCGGAAACAGGGGAGGACCGGGGAGCTGTTTTTT. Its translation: CARKQGRTGELFF.

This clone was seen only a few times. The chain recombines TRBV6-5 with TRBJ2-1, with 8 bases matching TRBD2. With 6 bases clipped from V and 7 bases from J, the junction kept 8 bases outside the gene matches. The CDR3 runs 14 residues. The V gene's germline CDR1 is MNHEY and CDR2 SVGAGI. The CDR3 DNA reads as TGTGCCAGCAGACTCCGGGGCGGGAGGAATGAGCAGTTCTTC. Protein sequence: CASRLRGGRNEQFF.